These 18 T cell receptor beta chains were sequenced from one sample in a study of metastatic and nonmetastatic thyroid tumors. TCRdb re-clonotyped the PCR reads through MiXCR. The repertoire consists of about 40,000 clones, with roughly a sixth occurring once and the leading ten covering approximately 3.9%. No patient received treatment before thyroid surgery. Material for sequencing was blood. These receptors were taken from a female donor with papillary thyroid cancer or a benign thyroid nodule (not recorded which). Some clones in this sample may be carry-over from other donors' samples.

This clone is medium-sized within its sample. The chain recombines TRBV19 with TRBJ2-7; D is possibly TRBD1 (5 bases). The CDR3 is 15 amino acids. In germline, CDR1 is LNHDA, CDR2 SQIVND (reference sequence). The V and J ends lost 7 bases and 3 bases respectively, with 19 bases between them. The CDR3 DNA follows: TGTGCCAGTACAACGGCGAGTCAGGGCCGCTACGAGCAGTACTTC. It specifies CASTTASQGRYEQYF.

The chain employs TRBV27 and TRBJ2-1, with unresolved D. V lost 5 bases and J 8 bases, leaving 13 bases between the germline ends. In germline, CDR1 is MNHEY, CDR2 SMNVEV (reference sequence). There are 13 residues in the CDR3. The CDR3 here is CASSPGSGYEQFF. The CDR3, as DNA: TGTGCCAGCAGTCCCGGTAGTGGTTATGAGCAGTTCTTC.

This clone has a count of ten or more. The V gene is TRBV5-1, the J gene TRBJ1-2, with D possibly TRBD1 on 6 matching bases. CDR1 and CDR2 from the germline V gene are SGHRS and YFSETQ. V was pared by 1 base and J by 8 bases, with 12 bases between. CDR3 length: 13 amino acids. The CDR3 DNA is TGCGCCAGCAGCTTGTTTGCAGGGGACGGCTACACCTTC. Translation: CASSLFAGDGYTF. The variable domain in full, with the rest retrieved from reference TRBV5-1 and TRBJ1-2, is KAGVTQTPRYLIKTRGQQVTLSCSPISGHRSVSWYQQTPGQGLQFLFEYFSETQRNKGNFPGRFSGRQFSNSRSEMNVSTLELGDSALYLCASSLFAGDGYTFGSGTRLTVV.

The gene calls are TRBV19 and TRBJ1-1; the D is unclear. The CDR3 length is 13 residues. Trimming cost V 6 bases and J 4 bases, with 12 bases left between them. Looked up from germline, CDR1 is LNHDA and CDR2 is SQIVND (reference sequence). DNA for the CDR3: TGTGCCAGTAGCCCCAACCACGGCACTGAAGCTTTCTTT. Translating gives CASSPNHGTEAFF.

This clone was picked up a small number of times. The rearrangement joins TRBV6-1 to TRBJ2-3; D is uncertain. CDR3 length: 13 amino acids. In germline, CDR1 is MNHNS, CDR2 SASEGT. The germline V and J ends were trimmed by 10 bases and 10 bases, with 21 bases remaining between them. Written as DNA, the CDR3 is TGTGCCACCCATCCCGGCCCAGGCGGTCCGCAGTATTTT. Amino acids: CATHPGPGGPQYF.

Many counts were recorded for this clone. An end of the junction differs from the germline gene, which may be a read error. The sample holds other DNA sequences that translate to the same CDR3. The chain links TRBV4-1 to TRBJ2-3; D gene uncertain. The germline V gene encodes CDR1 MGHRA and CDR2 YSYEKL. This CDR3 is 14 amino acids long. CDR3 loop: CASSQDWSTDTQYF. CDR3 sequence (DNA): TGCGCCAGCAGCCAAGACTGGAGCACGGATACGCAGTATTTT.

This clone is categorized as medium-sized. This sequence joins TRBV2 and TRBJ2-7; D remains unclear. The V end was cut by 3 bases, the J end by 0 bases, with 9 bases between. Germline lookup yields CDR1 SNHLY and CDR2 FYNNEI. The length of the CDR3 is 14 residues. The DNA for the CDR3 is TGTGCCAGCAGTGACATGGTCAGCTCCTACGAGCAGTACTTC. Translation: CASSDMVSSYEQYF.

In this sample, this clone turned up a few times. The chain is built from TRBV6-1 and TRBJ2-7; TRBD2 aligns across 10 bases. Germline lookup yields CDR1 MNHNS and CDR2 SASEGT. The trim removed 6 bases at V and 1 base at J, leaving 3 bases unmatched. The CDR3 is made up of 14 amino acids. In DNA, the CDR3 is TGTGCCAGCAGGAAGACTAGCGGGTCCTACGAGCAGTACTTC. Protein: CASRKTSGSYEQYF.

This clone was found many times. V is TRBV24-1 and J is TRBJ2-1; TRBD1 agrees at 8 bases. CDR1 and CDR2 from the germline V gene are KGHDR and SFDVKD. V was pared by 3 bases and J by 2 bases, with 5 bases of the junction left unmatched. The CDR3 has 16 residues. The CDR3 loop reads CATSDATGDPYNEQFF. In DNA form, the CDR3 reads TGTGCCACCAGTGATGCGACAGGGGACCCCTACAATGAGCAGTTCTTC.

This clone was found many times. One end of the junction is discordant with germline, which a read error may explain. The CDR3, as DNA: TGTGCCAGTAGTGTAGACAGGGATGAGACCCAGTACTTC. This codes for CASSVDRDETQYF. This chain links TRBV19 with TRBJ2-5, with 7 positions matching TRBD1. CDR3 size: 13 residues. Germline loops: CDR1 LNHDA, CDR2 SQIVND (reference sequence).

The CDR3 DNA sequence: TGCAGTGCTAGTAGGGGGATTCGCAATGAGCAGTTCTTC. It encodes CSASRGIRNEQFF. The gene calls are TRBV20-1 and TRBJ2-1, with D possibly TRBD1 on 6 matching bases. Per the germline V gene, CDR1 is DFQATT and CDR2 is SNEGSKA (reference sequence). The CDR3 spans 13 residues. V was trimmed by 3 bases and J by 6 bases, leaving 12 bases between them.

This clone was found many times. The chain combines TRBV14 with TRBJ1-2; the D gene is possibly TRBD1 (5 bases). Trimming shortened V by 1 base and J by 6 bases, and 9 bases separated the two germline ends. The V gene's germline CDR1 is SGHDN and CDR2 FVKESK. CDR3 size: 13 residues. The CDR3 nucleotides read TGTGCCAGCAGCCAAGCTCGGACAAATGGCTACACCTTC. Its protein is CASSQARTNGYTF.

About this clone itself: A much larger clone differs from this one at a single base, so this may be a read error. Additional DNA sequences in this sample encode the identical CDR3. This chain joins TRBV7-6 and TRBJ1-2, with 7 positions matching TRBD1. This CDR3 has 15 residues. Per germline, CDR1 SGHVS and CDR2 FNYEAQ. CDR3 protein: CASSLAEGAGYGYTF. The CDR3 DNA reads TGCGCCAGCAGCTTAGCTGAGGGGGCTGGCTATGGCTACACCTTC.

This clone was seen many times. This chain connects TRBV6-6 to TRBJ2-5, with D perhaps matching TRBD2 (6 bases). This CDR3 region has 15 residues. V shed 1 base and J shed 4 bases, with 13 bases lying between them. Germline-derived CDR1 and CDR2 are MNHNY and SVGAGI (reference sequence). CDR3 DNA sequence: TGTGCCAGCAGTTACTTCGGGGAGGTCGGAGAGACCCAGTACTTC. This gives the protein CASSYFGEVGETQYF.

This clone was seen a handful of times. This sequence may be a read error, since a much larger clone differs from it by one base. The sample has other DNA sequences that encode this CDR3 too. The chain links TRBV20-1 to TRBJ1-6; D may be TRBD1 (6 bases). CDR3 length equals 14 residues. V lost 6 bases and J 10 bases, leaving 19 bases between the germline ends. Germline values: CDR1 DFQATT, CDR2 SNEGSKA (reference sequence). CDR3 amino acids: CSAPTPGVRSPLHF. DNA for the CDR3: TGCAGTGCCCCGACGCCAGGGGTACGGTCACCCCTCCACTTT.

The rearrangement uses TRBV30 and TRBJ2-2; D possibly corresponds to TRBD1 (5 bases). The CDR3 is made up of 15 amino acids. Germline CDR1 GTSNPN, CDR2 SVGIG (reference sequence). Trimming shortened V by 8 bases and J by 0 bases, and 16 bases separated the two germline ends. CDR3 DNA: TGTGCCCTGAGCTTCAGGGTTCCGAACACCGGGGAGCTGTTTTTT. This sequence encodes CALSFRVPNTGELFF.

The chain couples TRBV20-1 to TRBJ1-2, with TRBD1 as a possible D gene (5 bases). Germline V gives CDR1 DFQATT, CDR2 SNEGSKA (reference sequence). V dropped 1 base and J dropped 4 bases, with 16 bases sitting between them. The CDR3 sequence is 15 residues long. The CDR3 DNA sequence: TGCAGTGCTAGAGGTATTCCGGGGGGGGTCTATGGCTACACCTTC. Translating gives CSARGIPGGVYGYTF.

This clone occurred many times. CDR3 in amino acids: CASSWGGAQAFF. In nucleotides, the CDR3 is TGTGCCAGCAGTTGGGGAGGGGCCCAAGCTTTCTTT. The rearrangement uses TRBV28 and TRBJ1-1; TRBD1 is a possible D gene (5 bases). The CDR3 is 12 residues long. V lost 4 bases and J lost 9, with 12 bases in between. Germline-derived CDR1 and CDR2 are MDHEN and SYDVKM.